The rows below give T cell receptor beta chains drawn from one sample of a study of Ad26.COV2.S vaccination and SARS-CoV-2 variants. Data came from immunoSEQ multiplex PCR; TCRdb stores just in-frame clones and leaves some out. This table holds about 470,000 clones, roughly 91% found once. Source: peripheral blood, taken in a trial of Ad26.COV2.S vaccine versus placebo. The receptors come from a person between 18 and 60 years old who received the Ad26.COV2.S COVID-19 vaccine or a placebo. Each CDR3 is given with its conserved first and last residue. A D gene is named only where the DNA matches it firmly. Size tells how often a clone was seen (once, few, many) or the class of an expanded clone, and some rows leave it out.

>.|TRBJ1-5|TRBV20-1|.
TGCAGTGCTAGTGTCCGGCAGGGCAATCAGCCCCAGCATTTT
CSASVRQGNQPQHF
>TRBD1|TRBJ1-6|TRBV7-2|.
TGTGCCAGCAGCGGACAGGGGTATAATTCACCCCTCCACTTT
CASSGQGYNSPLHF
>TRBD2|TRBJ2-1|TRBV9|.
TGTGCCAGCAGCTTTGAGGAGCGGACTAGCGGGAGGGAGCAGTTCTTC
CASSFEERTSGREQFF
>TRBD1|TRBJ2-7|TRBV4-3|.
TGCGCCAGCAGCCAAGACCGGGACAGTCGGTTCTACGAGCAGTACTTC
CASSQDRDSRFYEQYF
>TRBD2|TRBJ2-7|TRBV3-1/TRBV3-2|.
TGTGCCAGCAGCCAAGTGCTCCGGTGGGGGACTAGCGGTTACGAGCAGTACTTC
CASSQVLRWGTSGYEQYF
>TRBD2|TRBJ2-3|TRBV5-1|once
TGCGCCAGCAGCGATGGACTAGCGGGAGCGCCAGATACGCAGTATTTT
CASSDGLAGAPDTQYF
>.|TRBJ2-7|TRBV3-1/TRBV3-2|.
TGTGCCAGCAGCCAAGATACGGACGAGCAGTACTTC
CASSQDTDEQYF
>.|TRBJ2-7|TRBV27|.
TGTGCCAGCAGTTCAGGGCACGAGCAGTACTTC
CASSSGHEQYF
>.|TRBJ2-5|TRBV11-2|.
TGTGCCAGCAGCCTTCCGGGCGGGGAGACCCAGTACTTC
CASSLPGGETQYF
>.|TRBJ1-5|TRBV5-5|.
TGTGCCAGCAGCTTGGGGGGGGGCCCCCAGCCCCAGCATTTT
CASSLGGGPQPQHF
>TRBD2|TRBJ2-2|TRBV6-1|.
TGTGCCAGCAGTGTCAATCCGGGGGGTGAAAGCGGGGAGCTGTTTTTT
CASSVNPGGESGELFF
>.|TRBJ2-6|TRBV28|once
TGTGCCAGCGGGCAGGGGACCTCTGGGGCCAACGTCCTGACTTTC
CASGQGTSGANVLTF
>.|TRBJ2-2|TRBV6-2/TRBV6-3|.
TGTGCCAGCAGTTACGCTTTGGAGGTCACCGGGGAGCTGTTTTTT
CASSYALEVTGELFF
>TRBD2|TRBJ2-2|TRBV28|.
TGTGCCAGCAGTTCCCCGGTGGCGGGAGTGGCCGGGGAGCTGTTTTTT
CASSSPVAGVAGELFF
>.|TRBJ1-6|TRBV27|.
TGTGCCAGCAGTTTAAGCGTGGGGCCCAATTCACCCCTCCACTTT
CASSLSVGPNSPLHF
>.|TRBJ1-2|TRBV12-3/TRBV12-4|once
TGTGCCGCATGGGCCTATGGGTCTGGCTACACCTTC
CAAWAYGSGYTF
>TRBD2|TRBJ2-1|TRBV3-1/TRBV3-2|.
TGTGCCAGCAGCCAAGTAACTAGCGGGAGCAATGAGCAGTTCTTC
CASSQVTSGSNEQFF
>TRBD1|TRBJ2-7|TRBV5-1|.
TGCGCCAGCACCAGACAGGGGGCGTCCGAGCAGTACTTC
CASTRQGASEQYF
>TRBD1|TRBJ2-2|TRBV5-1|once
TGCGCCAGCAGCGGACAGGGCTACACCGGGGAGCTGTTTTTT
CASSGQGYTGELFF
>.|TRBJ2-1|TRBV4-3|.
TGCGCCAGCAGCCAAGATCGAGGGAGCTCCTACAATGAGCAGTTCTTC
CASSQDRGSSYNEQFF
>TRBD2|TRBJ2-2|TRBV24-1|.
TGTGCCACCAGTGACCCCCGACTAGCGGCGAACACCGGGGAGCTGTTTTTT
CATSDPRLAANTGELFF
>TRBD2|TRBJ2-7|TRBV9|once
TGTGCCAGCAGCGTAGAGGCGGGAGGGCCCTACGAGCAGTACTTC
CASSVEAGGPYEQYF
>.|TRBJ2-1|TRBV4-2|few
TGTGCCAGCAGCCAAGGGAGGGGAGCTGAGCAGTTCTTC
CASSQGRGAEQFF
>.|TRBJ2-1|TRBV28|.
TGTGCCAGCAGTTTGAGGAATACCTACAATGAGCAGTTCTTC
CASSLRNTYNEQFF
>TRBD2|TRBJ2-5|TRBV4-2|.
TGTGCCAGCAGCCAAGTATTTTTAGCGGGAGATGCGGGCCAAGAGACCCAGTACTTC
CASSQVFLAGDAGQETQYF
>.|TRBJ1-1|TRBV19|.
TGTGCCAGTAGTACAGCTTCGAACACTGAAGCTTTCTTT
CASSTASNTEAFF
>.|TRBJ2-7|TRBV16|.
TGTGCCAGCAGCCAACCTGAGTCCTCCTACGAGCAGTACTTC
CASSQPESSYEQYF
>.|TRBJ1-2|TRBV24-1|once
TGTGCCACCCAAGCCCCTAACTATGGCTACACCTTC
CATQAPNYGYTF
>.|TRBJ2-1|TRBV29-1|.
TGCAGCGTTGATGGGCAGGTCCTTCCCAATGAGCAGTTCTTC
CSVDGQVLPNEQFF
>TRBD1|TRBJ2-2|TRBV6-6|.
TGTGCCAGCAGTCCCAGGGGGCGTAGGTTATTCTCCGGGGAGCTGTTTTTT
CASSPRGRRLFSGELFF
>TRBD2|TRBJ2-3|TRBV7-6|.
TGTGCCAGCAGCTTAGCCCTCGGGACTAGCGGGAGGGGCACAGATACGCAGTATTTT
CASSLALGTSGRGTDTQYF
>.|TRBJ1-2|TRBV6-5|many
TGTGCCGGTAACAGCCTCCTGAGAGGCTACACCTTC
CAGNSLLRGYTF
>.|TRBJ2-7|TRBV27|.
TGTGCCAGCAGTTTCTCCTACGAGCAGTACTTC
CASSFSYEQYF
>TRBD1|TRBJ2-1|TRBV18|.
TGTGCCAGCTCACCCAGTACAGGGGGAGTGAATGAGCAGTTCTTC
CASSPSTGGVNEQFF
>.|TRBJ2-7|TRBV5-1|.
TGCGCCAGCAGCTTGGACGGGGGACTGCTCTACGAGCAGTACTTC
CASSLDGGLLYEQYF
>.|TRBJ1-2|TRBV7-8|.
TGTGCCAGCAGCTCCCACAGGGAGGGGATGGATGGCTACACCTTC
CASSSHREGMDGYTF
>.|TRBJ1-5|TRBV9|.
TGTGCCAGCAGCGTAGCAGGGAACCCCGGTCAGCCCCAGCATTTT
CASSVAGNPGQPQHF
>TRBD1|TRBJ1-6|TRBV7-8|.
TGTGCCAGCAGCTTAATAGGCGGACAGGGGGGTGGTTCACCCCTCCACTTT
CASSLIGGQGGGSPLHF
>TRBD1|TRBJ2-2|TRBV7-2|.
TGTGCCAGCAGCTTAGCGTTGGACAGGGGGCTCACCGGGGAGCTGTTTTTT
CASSLALDRGLTGELFF
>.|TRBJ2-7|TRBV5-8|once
TGTGCCAGCAGGGGACGAGGACTCTACGAGCAGTACTTC
CASRGRGLYEQYF
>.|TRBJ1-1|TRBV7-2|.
TGTGCCAGCAGCGCCAGGGCTGGGACAAGAGAAGCTTTCTTT
CASSARAGTREAFF